The clone carrying this TCR beta chain was detected only a few times. Its cognate antigen is unknown. The data were taken from a study of early T cells in non-severe SARS-CoV-2 infection. Overall study findings and caveats: Private and CD4 specificities were missed by VDJdb matching, skewed to anti-spike CD8.

Unique molecular identifiers tagged individual cDNA molecules. Via MiXCR, TCRdb re-called the 5' RACE reads, giving one row per CDR3 protein. The sample consists of 45,000 to 60,000 distinct CDR3 sequences, roughly 8.4% of them appearing once. The source is an adult who was a healthcare worker with PCR-confirmed SARS-CoV-2 infection or an uninfected control (not recorded which). Sequencing was carried out using whole blood.

CDR3 sequence reads: CASSTRVRETQYF. The DNA for the CDR3 is TGTGCCAGCAGTACCAGGGTTCGAGAGACCCAGTACTTC. The V and J genes are TRBV6-5 and TRBJ2-5, with a possible D match to TRBD1 (5 bases). The CDR3 loop spans 13 amino acids. The germline V gene encodes CDR1 MNHEY and CDR2 SVGAGI. Trimming shortened V by 5 bases and J by 4 bases, and 11 bases separated the two germline ends.